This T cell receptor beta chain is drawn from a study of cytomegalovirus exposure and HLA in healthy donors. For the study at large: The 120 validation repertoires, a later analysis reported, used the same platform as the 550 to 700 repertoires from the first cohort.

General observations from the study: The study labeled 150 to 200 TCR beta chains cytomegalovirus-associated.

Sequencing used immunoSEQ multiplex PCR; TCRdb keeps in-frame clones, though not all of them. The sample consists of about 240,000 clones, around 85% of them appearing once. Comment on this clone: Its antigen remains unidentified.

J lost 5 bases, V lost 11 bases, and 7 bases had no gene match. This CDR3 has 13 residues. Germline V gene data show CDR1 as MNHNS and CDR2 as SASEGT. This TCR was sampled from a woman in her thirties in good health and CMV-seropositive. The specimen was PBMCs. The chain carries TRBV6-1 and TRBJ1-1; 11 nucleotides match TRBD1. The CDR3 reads CASMGQGGTEAFF. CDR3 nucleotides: TGTGCCTCAATGGGACAGGGGGGTACTGAAGCTTTCTTT.